This T cell receptor beta chain was documented in a study of cytomegalovirus exposure and HLA in healthy donors. This PCR relied on a set of 60 Vbeta primers and 13 Jbeta primers. The data were produced by immunoSEQ multiplex PCR, yet TCRdb's version contains in-frame clones alone and is incomplete. The table records tens of thousands of clones, approximately 84% of them present only once. The germline CDR1 and CDR2 sequences are SEHNR and FQNEAQ (reference sequence). V was pared by 5 bases and J by 7 bases, with 15 bases between. The CDR3 runs to 13 residues. The genes are TRBV7-9 and TRBJ2-7; possible D gene TRBD2, 5 bases. The TCR was taken from a girl aged 2-9 years in good health and CMV-seropositive. Specimen: PBMCs. The chain's CDR3 is CASSPHYGEEQYF. CDR3 DNA sequence: TGTGCCAGCAGCCCCCACTACGGGGAAGAGCAGTACTTC.